These 10 T cell receptor beta chains were sequenced from one sample in a study of blood T cell repertoires in COVID-19. The repertoire was sequenced with immunoSEQ multiplex PCR; TCRdb's copy has only in-frame clones and lacks some. The sample records about 360,000 clones, around 84% being singletons. Source material: peripheral blood. The receptor source for this set is a human donor with acute or convalescent COVID-19. The donor label of this sample is uncertain.

This rearrangement joins TRBV7-9 to TRBJ1-2, with a weak D call TRBD1 (6 bases). Germline lookup yields CDR1 SEHNR and CDR2 FQNEAQ (reference sequence). The ends were cut back, 6 bases at V and 8 bases at J, with 13 bases in the middle. The length of the CDR3 is 12 residues. CDR3 sequence (DNA): TGTGCCAGCAGATGGGGGCTAGAGGGCTACACCTTC. It is translated as CASRWGLEGYTF.

This clone is a singleton in its sample. V gene TRBV21-1 combines with J gene TRBJ1-4. TRBV21-1 is listed as a pseudogene. The CDR3 is made up of 13 amino acids. The CDR3 loop is CASIRRVREKLFF. DNA of the CDR3: TGTGCCAGCATACGCCGGGTGCGCGAAAAACTGTTTTTT.

CDR3 in amino acids: CASSLGLRANQETQYF. The DNA for the CDR3 is TGCGCCAGCAGCTTGGGGTTGAGGGCAAATCAAGAGACCCAGTACTTC. The chain has TRBV5-1 and TRBJ2-5; maybe TRBD2 (5 bases). This CDR3 region has 16 residues. With 0 bases removed from V and 2 bases from J, the gap between germline ends came to 14 bases. Germline V gene data show CDR1 as SGHRS and CDR2 as YFSETQ.

The chain links TRBV10-1 to TRBJ2-1; 7 nucleotides match TRBD1. The germline gives CDR1 WNHNN, CDR2 SYGVQD (reference sequence). CDR3 length: 15 residues. J gave up 2 bases and V 5 bases, and 6 bases lay outside the gene matches. The CDR3 coding sequence is TGCGCCAGCAGTTTGGACGGGACAGCCTACAATGAGCAGTTCTTC. Translated: CASSLDGTAYNEQFF.

The V and J genes are TRBV6-5 and TRBJ1-2, with 10 bases aligning to TRBD1. V trimming: 2 bases; J trimming: 8 bases; junction bases outside the gene matches: 2. Germline assignment: CDR1 MNHEY and CDR2 SVGAGI. CDR3 length: 13 residues. CDR3 protein: CASSYRTGGGYTF. The CDR3 bases are TGTGCCAGCAGTTACCGGACAGGGGGAGGCTACACCTTC.

This clone appeared a few times. V usage is TRBV12-3 or TRBV12-4 and J usage is TRBJ1-3; D is undetermined. CDR3 length equals 11 residues. V lost 3 bases to trimming and J lost 9 bases, with 6 bases between them. The CDR3, as DNA: TGTGCCAGCAGTTTTTCCGGCACCATATATTTT. Translated: CASSFSGTIYF.

The chain is built from TRBV3-1 (or the pseudogene TRBV3-2) and TRBJ1-6, with D perhaps TRBD1 (5 bases). Trimming cost V 5 bases and J 10 bases, with 15 bases left between them. The germline gives CDR1 LGHDT, CDR2 YNNKEL (reference sequence). This CDR3 region has 14 residues. CDR3 nucleotides: TGTGCCAGCAGCGATGCAGGGTTTCAGTCACCCCTCCACTTT. As protein: CASSDAGFQSPLHF.

The J gene is TRBJ1-3, the V gene TRBV5-1; 7 bases line up with TRBD1. CDR1 is SGHRS and CDR2 is YFSETQ in the germline V gene. The trim removed 0 bases at V and 8 bases at J, leaving 8 bases unmatched. The CDR3 sequence is 15 residues long. In nucleotides, the CDR3 is TGCGCCAGCAGCTTGGAGGGGGCAGGGACAGACACCATATATTTT. Translating it yields CASSLEGAGTDTIYF. The whole variable domain, remainder taken from reference TRBV5-1 and TRBJ1-3, is KAGVTQTPRYLIKTRGQQVTLSCSPISGHRSVSWYQQTPGQGLQFLFEYFSETQRNKGNFPGRFSGRQFSNSRSEMNVSTLELGDSALYLCASSLEGAGTDTIYFGEGSWLTVV.

V and J are TRBV11-3 and TRBJ2-1, with D possibly being TRBD1 (5 bases). CDR1 and CDR2 (germline): SGHNT, YENEEA. The V end lost 0 bases, the J end lost 6 bases, and 18 bases lay between the germline ends. CDR3 length: 17 residues. The chain's CDR3 is CASSLDGSGRRGNEQFF. Written as DNA, the CDR3 is TGTGCCAGCAGCTTAGATGGTTCCGGCAGAAGGGGCAATGAGCAGTTCTTC.

The table lists this clone with a few counts. This chain connects TRBV25-1 to TRBJ1-3; D gene uncertain. CDR1 and CDR2 from the germline V gene are MGHDK and SYGVNS. The CDR3 runs 12 residues. V lost 4 bases and J lost 4, with 5 bases in between. CDR3 nucleotides: TGTGCCAGCAGTGGACTCGGAAACACCATATATTTT. The encoded protein is CASSGLGNTIYF.